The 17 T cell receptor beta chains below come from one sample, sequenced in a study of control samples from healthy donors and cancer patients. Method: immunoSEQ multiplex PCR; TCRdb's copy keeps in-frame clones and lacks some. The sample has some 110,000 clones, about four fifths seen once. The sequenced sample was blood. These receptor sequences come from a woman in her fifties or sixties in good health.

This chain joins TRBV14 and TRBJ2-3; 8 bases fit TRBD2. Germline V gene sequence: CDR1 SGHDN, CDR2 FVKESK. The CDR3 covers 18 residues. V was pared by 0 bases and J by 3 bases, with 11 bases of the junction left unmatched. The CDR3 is CASSQETGGPIGTDTQYF. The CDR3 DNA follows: TGTGCCAGCAGCCAAGAAACGGGGGGGCCCATTGGAACAGATACGCAGTATTTT.

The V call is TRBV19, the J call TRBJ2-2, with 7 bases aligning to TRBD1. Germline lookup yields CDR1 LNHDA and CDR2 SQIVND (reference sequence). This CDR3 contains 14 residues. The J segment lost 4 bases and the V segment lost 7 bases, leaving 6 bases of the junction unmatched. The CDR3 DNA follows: TGTGCCAGTAACTACGGGACAGTCACCGGGGAGCTGTTTTTT. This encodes CASNYGTVTGELFF.

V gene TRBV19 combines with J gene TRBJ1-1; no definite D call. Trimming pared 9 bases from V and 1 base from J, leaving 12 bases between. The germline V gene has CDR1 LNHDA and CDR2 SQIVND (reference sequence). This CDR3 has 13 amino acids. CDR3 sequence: CASSPRPNTEAFF. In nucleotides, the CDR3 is TGTGCCAGCTCACCAAGACCGAACACTGAAGCTTTCTTT.

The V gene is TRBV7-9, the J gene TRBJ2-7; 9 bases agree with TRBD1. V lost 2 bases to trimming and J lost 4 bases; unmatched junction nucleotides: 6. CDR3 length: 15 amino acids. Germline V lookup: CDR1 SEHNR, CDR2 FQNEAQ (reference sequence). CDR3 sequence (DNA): TGTGCCAGCAGCTTAAAACAGGGGGCACTGTACGAGCAGTACTTC. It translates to CASSLKQGALYEQYF. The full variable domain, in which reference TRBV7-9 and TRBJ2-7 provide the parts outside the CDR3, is DTGVSQNPRHKITKRGQNVTFRCDPISEHNRLYWYRQTLGQGPEFLTYFQNEAQLEKSRLLSDRFSAERPKGSFSTLEIQRTEQGDSAMYLCASSLKQGALYEQYFGPGTRLTVT.

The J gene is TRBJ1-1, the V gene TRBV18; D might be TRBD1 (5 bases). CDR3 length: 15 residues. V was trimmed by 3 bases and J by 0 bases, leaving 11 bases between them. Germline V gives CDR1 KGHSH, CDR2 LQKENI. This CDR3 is CASSPGQALNTEAFF. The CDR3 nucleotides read TGTGCCAGCTCACCCGGACAAGCTCTGAACACTGAAGCTTTCTTT.

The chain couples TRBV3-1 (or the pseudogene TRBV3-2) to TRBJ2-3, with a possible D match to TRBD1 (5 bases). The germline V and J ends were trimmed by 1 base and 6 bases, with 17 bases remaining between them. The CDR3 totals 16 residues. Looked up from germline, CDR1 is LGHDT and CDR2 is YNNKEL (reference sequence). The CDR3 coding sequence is TGTGCCAGCAGCCAAGCAGGACAACCGGCGAAGGATACGCAGTATTTT. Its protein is CASSQAGQPAKDTQYF.

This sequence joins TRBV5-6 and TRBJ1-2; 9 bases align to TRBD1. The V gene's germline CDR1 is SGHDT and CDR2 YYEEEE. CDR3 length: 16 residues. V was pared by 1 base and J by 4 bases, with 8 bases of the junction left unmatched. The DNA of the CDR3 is TGTGCCAGCAGCTTGCATGGGACAGGGCTAGGCTATGGCTACACCTTC. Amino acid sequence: CASSLHGTGLGYGYTF.

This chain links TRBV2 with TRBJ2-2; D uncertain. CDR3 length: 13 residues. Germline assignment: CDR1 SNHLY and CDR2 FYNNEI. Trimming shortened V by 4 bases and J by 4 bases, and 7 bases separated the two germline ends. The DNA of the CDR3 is TGTGCCAGCAGTGTGATTGGCACCGGGGAGCTGTTTTTT. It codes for CASSVIGTGELFF.

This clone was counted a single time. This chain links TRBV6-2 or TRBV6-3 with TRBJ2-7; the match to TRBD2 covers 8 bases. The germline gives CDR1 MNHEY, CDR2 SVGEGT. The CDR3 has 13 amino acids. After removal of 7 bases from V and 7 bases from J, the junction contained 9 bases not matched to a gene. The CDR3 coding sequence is TGTGCCAGCAACCCCGGGGGGGGTCGGGAGCAGTACTTC. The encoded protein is CASNPGGGREQYF.

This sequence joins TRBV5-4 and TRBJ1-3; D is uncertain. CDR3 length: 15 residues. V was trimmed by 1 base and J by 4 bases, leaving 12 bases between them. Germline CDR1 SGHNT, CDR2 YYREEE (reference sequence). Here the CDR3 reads CASSLTSPGGNTIYF. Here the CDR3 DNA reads TGTGCCAGCAGCTTGACTTCTCCGGGAGGAAACACCATATATTTT.

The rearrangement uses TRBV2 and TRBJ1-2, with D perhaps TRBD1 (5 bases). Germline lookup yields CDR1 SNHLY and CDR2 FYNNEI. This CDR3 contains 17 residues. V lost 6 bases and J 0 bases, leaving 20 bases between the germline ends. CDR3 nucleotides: TGTGCCAGCAGAAGTCGGACAAGCGGTCTTTCTAACTATGGCTACACCTTC. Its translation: CASRSRTSGLSNYGYTF. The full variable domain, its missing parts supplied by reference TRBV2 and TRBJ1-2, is EPEVTQTPSHQVTQMGQEVILRCVPISNHLYFYWYRQILGQKVEFLVSFYNNEISEKSEIFDDQFSVERPDGSNFTLKIRSTKLEDSAMYFCASRSRTSGLSNYGYTFGSGTRLTVV.

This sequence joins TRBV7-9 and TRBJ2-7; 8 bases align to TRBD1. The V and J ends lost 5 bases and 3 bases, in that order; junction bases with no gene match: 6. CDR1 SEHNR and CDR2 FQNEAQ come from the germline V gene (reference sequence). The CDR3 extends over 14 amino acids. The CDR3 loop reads CASSPGQGGYEQYF. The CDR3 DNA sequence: TGTGCCAGCAGCCCAGGACAGGGTGGCTACGAGCAGTACTTC.

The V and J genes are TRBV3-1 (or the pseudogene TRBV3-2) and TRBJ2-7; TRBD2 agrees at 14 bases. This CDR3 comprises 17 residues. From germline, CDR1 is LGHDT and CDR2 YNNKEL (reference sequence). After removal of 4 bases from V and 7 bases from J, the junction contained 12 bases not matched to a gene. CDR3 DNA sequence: TGTGCCAGCAGCCGTACAGACTGGGGACTAGCGGGAGTTGAGCAGTACTTC. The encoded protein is CASSRTDWGLAGVEQYF.

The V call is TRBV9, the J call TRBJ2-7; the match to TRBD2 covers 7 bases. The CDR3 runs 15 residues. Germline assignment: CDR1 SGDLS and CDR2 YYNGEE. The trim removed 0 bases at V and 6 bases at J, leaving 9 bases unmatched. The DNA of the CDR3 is TGTGCCAGCAGCGTAGGAGGCAGCGGGACGGGCGAGCAGTACTTC. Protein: CASSVGGSGTGEQYF.

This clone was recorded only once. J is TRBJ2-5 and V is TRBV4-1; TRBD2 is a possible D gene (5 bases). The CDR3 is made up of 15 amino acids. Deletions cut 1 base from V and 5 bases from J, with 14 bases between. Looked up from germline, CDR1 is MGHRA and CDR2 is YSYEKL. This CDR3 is CASSQGPEVSETQYF. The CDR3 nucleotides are TGCGCCAGCAGCCAAGGACCGGAGGTCAGCGAGACCCAGTACTTC.

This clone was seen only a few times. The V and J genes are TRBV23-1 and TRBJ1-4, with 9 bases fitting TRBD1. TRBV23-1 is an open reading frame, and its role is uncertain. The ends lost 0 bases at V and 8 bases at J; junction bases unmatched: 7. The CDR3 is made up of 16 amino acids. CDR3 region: CASSQSSGQGGEKLFF. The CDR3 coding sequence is TGCGCCAGCAGTCAATCATCGGGACAGGGTGGGGAAAAACTGTTTTTT.

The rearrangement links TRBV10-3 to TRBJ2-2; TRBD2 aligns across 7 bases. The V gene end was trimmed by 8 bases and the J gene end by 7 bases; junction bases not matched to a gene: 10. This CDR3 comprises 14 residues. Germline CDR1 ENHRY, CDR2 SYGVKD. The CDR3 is CAIFSGSLGGELFF. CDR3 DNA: TGTGCCATCTTTAGCGGGTCCCTTGGCGGGGAGCTGTTTTTT.